Sequencing of this T cell receptor (beta chain) was carried out in a study of blood T cells in healthy people across ages. It was with a sample-barcoded 5' primer and a J-beta primer mix that a second PCR of about 6 to 12 cycles was run. Each cDNA molecule was tagged by a template-switch adaptor with 12 random nucleotides. TCRdb re-called the 5' RACE reads through MiXCR, storing one row per CDR3 protein. The sample lists roughly 800,000 distinct CDR3 sequences, around 36% occurring once. The V end lost 6 bases, the J end lost 7 bases, and 16 bases lay between the germline ends. Looked up from germline, CDR1 is SQVTM and CDR2 is ANQGSEA. This CDR3 has 12 amino acids.

This sequence was found in a man between 18 and 35 years old in good health. The chain couples TRBV29-1 to TRBJ2-7, with D possibly matching TRBD1 (6 bases). Sequencing was performed on blood. CDR3 in DNA: TGCAGCGTCGCTTGGGGGCTGGGGGAGCAGTACTTC. Translating it yields CSVAWGLGEQYF.